Below, one TCR beta chain is given with its context. Its antigen is unidentified. This sample was included in a study of identical twins. Study-level points and caveats: Excess twin sharing in beta out-of-frame sequences was weaker.

TCRdb fed the 5' RACE reads into MiXCR, producing one record per CDR3 protein. The table shows 1.5 million to 2 million distinct CDR3 sequences, with less than 35% occurring only once. Trimming removed 3 bases at V and 7 bases at J, with 9 bases between. The germline CDR1 and CDR2 sequences are LNHDA and SQIVND (reference sequence). The CDR3 contains 12 residues. Sample: cord blood. The TCR was taken from a newborn girl in good health. V usage is TRBV19 and J usage is TRBJ2-5; D uncertain. The CDR3 sequence is CASSMYDGTQYF. Here the CDR3 DNA reads TGTGCCAGTAGTATGTACGACGGGACCCAGTACTTC.